Listed here is a single T cell receptor beta chain. Germline CDR1 SEHNR, CDR2 FQNEAQ (reference sequence). The CDR3 loop spans 15 amino acids. TCRdb reprocessed the 5' RACE reads; each CDR3 protein has one entry and no DNA is given. The listing contains some 190,000 distinct CDR3 sequences. This record comes from a study of T cells expressing NK-cell markers. Sequencing used blood T cells: a sorted CD56 or NKG2C T cell subset, CD4+ or CD8+ T cells, or bulk PBMC T cells (not recorded which). The chain carries TRBV7-9 and TRBJ1-4. The source of this sequence is a man aged 18-70 years in good health. CDR3 amino acids: CASSSDTPTNEKLFF.